This T cell receptor beta chain was found in a study of regulatory T cells in long-lasting Graves disease. For TCR beta, libraries came from iRepertoire HTBI primers and Arm-PCR of CDR3 regions. TCRdb re-analysed the multiplex PCR reads in MiXCR, keeping a single row per CDR3 protein. The table shows 400,000 to 650,000 distinct CDR3 sequences, with 15% to 20% occurring only once. Time point noted: newly diagnosed GD, antithyroid drugs for less than 3 months. With RNA extracted from PBMCs as input, the TCR library was made. The CDR3 runs to 15 residues. Germline loops: CDR1 MGHRA, CDR2 YSYEKL. Between the trimmed V and J ends, which lost 0 bases and 1 base, there was a span of 9 bases. This clonotype came up a few times. The sample also formed part of further work on T cells in Graves' hyperthyroidism and ophthalmopathy.

This receptor was obtained from a middle-aged woman with Graves disease. The V gene is TRBV4-1, the J gene TRBJ1-1, with D unclear. The starting material was peripheral blood mononuclear cells (PBMCs), obtained at new diagnosis, from a patient treated with antithyroid drugs. The CDR3 bases are TGCGCCAGCAGCCAAGATGAGGATCCGAACACTGAAGCTTTCTTT. Translated, it gives CASSQDEDPNTEAFF.